The 30 T cell receptor beta chains given below trace back to one sample, sequenced in a study of type 1 and type 2 diabetes patients. Amplification started from genomic DNA. Amplification of the beta chain CDR3 used 30 forward and 13 reverse multiplex primers. One entry per CDR3 protein, called by TCRdb with MiXCR from the multiplex PCR reads. This table holds about 250,000 distinct CDR3 sequences, roughly 50% found once. Sequenced: peripheral blood mononuclear cells (PBMCs). The receptors here all came from a man younger than 35 with type 2 diabetes.

A few counts support this clonotype. A read error may produce the germline difference seen at one junction end. This chain uses TRBV25-1 with TRBJ1-1; D unresolved. From germline, CDR1 is MGHDK and CDR2 SYGVNS. The length of the CDR3 is 12 residues. CDR3 DNA: TGTGCCAGCAGTGAAGGCCCGGGAGAAGGTTTCTTT. It translates to CASSEGPGEGFF.

This clonotype appeared a few times. The rearrangement links TRBV7-8 to TRBJ2-1; the D gene is possibly TRBD2 (5 bases). CDR3 length: 15 amino acids. V shed 5 bases and J shed 7 bases, with 18 bases lying between them. Germline CDR1 and CDR2: SGHVS and FQNEAQ. The CDR3 coding sequence is TGTGCCAGCAGCCCCCGGCGGGTCGAGCCGAATGAGCAGTTCTTC. Translation gives CASSPRRVEPNEQFF.

V is TRBV20-1 and J is TRBJ2-5; 7 nucleotides align to TRBD2. Gene TRBJ2-1 matches the end of the DNA better, so the J call may be wrong. CDR3 length: 15 amino acids. Germline loops: CDR1 DFQATT, CDR2 SNEGSKA (reference sequence). Written as DNA, the CDR3 is TGCAGTGCCCCCCGAGGCGGGGGATTAAACAATGAGCAGTTCTTC. This translates into CSAPRGGGLNNEQFF.

V gene TRBV10-3 combines with J gene TRBJ1-2; 12 bases fit TRBD1. Losses at the gene ends were 6 bases for V and 6 bases for J; bases not matched to a gene: 11. Germline V gives CDR1 ENHRY, CDR2 SYGVKD. The CDR3 has 16 residues. CDR3 protein: CAISLTGQGARDGYTF. The DNA for the CDR3 is TGTGCCATCAGCCTTACGGGACAGGGGGCCAGAGATGGCTACACCTTC.

Worth noting for this clonotype: The CDR3 does not end in the conserved phenylalanine or tryptophan, so this is likely a read error. The V gene is TRBV2, the J gene TRBJ1-2, with unresolved D. The length of the CDR3 is 13 residues. The germline V gene encodes CDR1 SNHLY and CDR2 FYNNEI. Between the trimmed V and J ends, which lost 4 bases and 7 bases, there was a span of 13 bases. CDR3 region: CASSGLYESGYTL. The DNA for the CDR3 is TGTGCCAGCAGTGGCCTTTATGAGAGTGGCTACACCCTC.

The V call is TRBV20-1, the J call TRBJ2-2; D might be TRBD2 (6 bases). Germline lookup yields CDR1 DFQATT and CDR2 SNEGSKA (reference sequence). The CDR3 extends over 14 amino acids. V lost 0 bases, J lost 4 bases, and 9 bases lay in between. CDR3 nucleotides: TGCAGTGCTAGAGACGCGCGGGGCACCGGGGAGCTGTTTTTT. Protein: CSARDARGTGELFF.

V usage is TRBV19 and J usage is TRBJ1-1; D ambiguous. CDR3 length: 12 residues. Germline assignment: CDR1 LNHDA and CDR2 SQIVND (reference sequence). V lost 11 bases and J lost 4, with 14 bases in between. CDR3 DNA: TGTGCCGGTTCGTCAAGGGCCACTGAAGCTTTCTTT. Translation: CAGSSRATEAFF.

As to this clonotype: The junction departs from germline at one end; a sequencing error may be responsible. The CDR3 DNA reads TGTGCCAGCAGCTTGCCAGGGCCGTACACTGAAGCTTTCTTT. Translation gives CASSLPGPYTEAFF. The chain recombines TRBV5-1 with TRBJ1-1, with D possibly being TRBD1 (5 bases). The CDR3 covers 14 residues. Per germline, CDR1 SGHRS and CDR2 YFSETQ.

J is TRBJ1-4 and V is TRBV20-1; maybe TRBD1 (5 bases). This CDR3 has 15 amino acids. CDR1 is DFQATT and CDR2 is SNEGSKA in the germline V gene (reference sequence). V lost 1 base and J lost 2, with 11 bases in between. The CDR3 sequence: CSARGVGETNEKLFF. The CDR3, as DNA: TGCAGTGCTAGAGGGGTGGGGGAGACTAATGAAAAACTGTTTTTT.

This rearrangement joins TRBV12-3 or TRBV12-4 to TRBJ1-1; D is ambiguous. Trimming left V 2 bases short and J 10 bases short, with 14 bases between. This CDR3 has 13 amino acids. The CDR3: CASSLQENRGAFF. The DNA of the CDR3 is TGTGCCAGCAGTTTACAGGAGAACAGAGGAGCTTTCTTT.

V is TRBV6-1 and J is TRBJ1-1; D call uncertain. CDR1 is MNHNS and CDR2 is SASEGT in the germline V gene. The CDR3 extends over 14 amino acids. Trimming shortened V by 3 bases and J by 1 base, and 9 bases separated the two germline ends. CDR3 loop: CASSDVGKNTEAFF. For the CDR3, the DNA is TGTGCCAGCAGTGATGTAGGGAAGAACACTGAAGCTTTCTTT.

This clonotype was picked up a small number of times. The rearrangement joins TRBV19 to TRBJ2-4; no clear D. There are 14 residues in the CDR3. The germline gives CDR1 LNHDA, CDR2 SQIVND (reference sequence). V lost 7 bases and J 3 bases, leaving 13 bases between the germline ends. CDR3 protein: CASMGVFGKNIQYF. The CDR3 DNA reads TGTGCCAGTATGGGTGTGTTTGGCAAAAACATTCAGTACTTC. The full variable domain, its missing parts supplied by reference TRBV19 and TRBJ2-4, is DGGITQSPKYLFRKEGQNVTLSCEQNLNHDAMYWYRQDPGQGLRLIYYSQIVNDFQKGDIAEGYSVSREKKESFPLTVTSAQKNPTAFYLCASMGVFGKNIQYFGAGTRLSVL.

As regards this clonotype: A much more abundant neighbour one base away suggests this may be a read error. This chain connects TRBV10-3 to TRBJ1-6; D remains ambiguous. The CDR3 length is 14 residues. V was trimmed by 5 bases and J by 2 bases, leaving 7 bases between them. Germline CDR1 is ENHRY and CDR2 is SYGVKD. The CDR3 nucleotides are TGTGCCATCAGTAAAAATACCTATAATTCACCCCTCCACTTT. It codes for CAISKNTYNSPLHF.

A few counts support this clonotype. The chain links TRBV19 to TRBJ1-2; 7 bases align to TRBD1. The V segment lost 7 bases and the J segment 4 bases; nucleotides outside the gene matches: 6. The CDR3 sequence is 13 residues long. Germline V lookup: CDR1 LNHDA, CDR2 SQIVND (reference sequence). CDR3 sequence reads: CASNVQGGYGYTF. Written as DNA, the CDR3 is TGTGCCAGTAACGTCCAGGGGGGCTATGGCTACACCTTC.

This clonotype has only a few counts. The chain recombines TRBV27 with TRBJ1-1; 8 bases agree with TRBD1. The junction had 6 bases not matched to a gene; V was cut back by 5 bases and J by 10 bases. This CDR3 has 12 residues. Germline V gives CDR1 MNHEY, CDR2 SMNVEV (reference sequence). CDR3 coding DNA: TGTGCCAGCAGTCACGGACAGGGTGTAGCTTTCTTT. It codes for CASSHGQGVAFF.

This clonotype has more than one count but fewer than ten. The rearrangement links TRBV7-2 to TRBJ1-2; 7 positions agree with TRBD1. V was pared by 2 bases and J by 7 bases, with 4 bases of the junction left unmatched. CDR1 is SGHTA and CDR2 is FQGNSA in the germline V gene. The CDR3 sequence is 13 residues long. This CDR3 is CASSLPAGGGYTF. DNA for the CDR3: TGTGCCAGCAGCTTACCTGCAGGGGGTGGCTACACCTTC.

This chain connects TRBV30 to TRBJ1-4, with 10 bases identical to TRBD1. Germline V CDR1 and CDR2: GTSNPN, SVGIG (reference sequence). CDR3 size: 13 residues. V shed 1 base and J 13 bases; nucleotides not matched to a gene: 6. CDR3 in DNA: TGTGCCTGGAGTGGATGGGACAGGGGCGGACTGTTTTTT. Translating gives CAWSGWDRGGLFF.

In regard to this clonotype: The junction shows a germline mismatch at one end, possibly a read error. The V call is TRBV6-6, the J call TRBJ1-1; D not resolved. The germline V gene encodes CDR1 MNHNY and CDR2 SVGAGI (reference sequence). There are 13 residues in the CDR3. This chain's CDR3 is CATSKGWNTEAFF. The CDR3 nucleotides are TGTGCCACCAGTAAGGGATGGAACACTGAAGCTTTCTTT.

A few counts support this clonotype. Mismatch with germline at one junction end may stem from a read error. The chain joins TRBV13 to TRBJ2-7, with D unclear. CDR3 length: 12 amino acids. Germline V CDR1 and CDR2: PRHDT, FYEKMQ (reference sequence). This chain's CDR3 is CASKVSSYEQYF. The CDR3 DNA reads TGCGCCAGCAAGGTTAGCTCCTACGAGCAGTACTTC.

The chain links TRBV28 to TRBJ2-1; 9 nucleotides align to TRBD2. The V gene's germline CDR1 is MDHEN and CDR2 SYDVKM. After removal of 5 bases from V and 6 bases from J, the junction contained 5 bases not matched to a gene. The CDR3 is 14 amino acids. CDR3 in amino acids: CASSLVAGVNEQFF. CDR3 sequence (DNA): TGTGCCAGCAGTCTTGTAGCGGGAGTCAATGAGCAGTTCTTC.

This clonotype has at least ten counts. The J gene is TRBJ1-2, the V gene TRBV7-2, with D maybe TRBD1 (5 bases). The CDR3 has 16 residues. Germline CDR1 reads SGHTA; CDR2 reads FQGNSA. V was trimmed by 2 bases and J by 6 bases, leaving 19 bases between them. Here the CDR3 reads CASSLMLVGRGDGYTF. For the CDR3, the DNA is TGTGCCAGCAGCTTAATGTTGGTGGGGAGGGGAGATGGCTACACCTTC.

V usage is TRBV12-5 and J usage is TRBJ1-5; tentatively, D is TRBD1 (6 bases). The V and J ends lost 6 bases and 6 bases respectively, with 15 bases between them. The CDR3 runs 14 residues. Germline CDR1 and CDR2: LGHNT and FRNRAP. The CDR3 region is CASGPEGGGQPQHF. The CDR3 region has the DNA TGTGCTAGTGGCCCCGAAGGGGGAGGTCAGCCCCAGCATTTT.

The table lists this clonotype with a count of one. The CDR3 reads CASSQRPGRPNEQYF. The CDR3 bases are TGTGCCAGCAGCCAACGGCCAGGGAGGCCGAACGAGCAGTACTTC. This chain uses TRBV7-8 with TRBJ2-7; D perhaps matches TRBD2 (6 bases). Germline loops: CDR1 SGHVS, CDR2 FQNEAQ. The CDR3 is made up of 15 amino acids. Trimming left V 5 bases short and J 5 bases short, with 19 bases between.

The chain is built from TRBV7-3 and TRBJ2-1, with 7 bases matching TRBD1. The CDR3 is 16 amino acids. Germline trimming cut 5 bases from V and 8 bases from J; bases unmatched to any gene: 15. Germline V gene sequence: CDR1 SGHTA, CDR2 FQGTGA. The DNA of the CDR3 is TGTGCCAGCAGCATAGAAGGGACAGTAGGGGTGTATGAGCAGTTCTTC. As protein: CASSIEGTVGVYEQFF.

This rearrangement joins TRBV3-1 to TRBJ2-2, with 10 bases that match TRBD2. CDR3 size: 16 residues. The junction had 4 bases not matched to a gene; V was cut back by 2 bases and J by 4 bases. CDR1 is LGHDT, CDR2 YNNKEL, per germline (reference sequence). The DNA for the CDR3 is TGTGCCAGCAGCCAATTCTTAGCGGGAGGCACCGGGGAGCTGTTTTTT. The encoded protein is CASSQFLAGGTGELFF.

V is TRBV19 and J is TRBJ1-1; D perhaps matches TRBD1 (6 bases). Germline CDR1 reads LNHDA; CDR2 reads SQIVND (reference sequence). The CDR3 runs to 15 residues. Trimming cost V 1 base and J 11 bases, with 20 bases left between them. DNA of the CDR3: TGTGCCAGTAGTATAGCCTCCTGGTCAGGGGATCGGGCTTTCTTT. Its protein product is CASSIASWSGDRAFF.

Of note for this clonotype: An end of the junction does not agree with germline; a read error may underlie this. The J gene is TRBJ2-7, the V gene TRBV6-1, with D unresolved. There are 11 residues in the CDR3. Germline V gene data show CDR1 as MNHNS and CDR2 as SASEGT. CDR3 residues: CVSSALREQYF. The CDR3 DNA sequence: TGTGTCAGCAGTGCGTTGAGGGAGCAGTACTTC.

The chain employs TRBV29-1 and TRBJ2-7, with 7 bases fitting TRBD2. The CDR3 covers 13 residues. The V segment lost 1 base and the J segment 5 bases; nucleotides outside the gene matches: 5. Germline V lookup: CDR1 SQVTM, CDR2 ANQGSEA. As DNA, the CDR3 is TGCAGCGTTGAAGGACTAGCTTTGAACGAGCAGTACTTC. As protein: CSVEGLALNEQYF.

This rearrangement joins TRBV10-3 to TRBJ2-5, with D maybe TRBD1 (5 bases). Germline CDR1 reads ENHRY; CDR2 reads SYGVKD. The V gene lost 6 bases and the J gene lost 1 base, with 9 bases spanning the gap. This CDR3 is 13 amino acids long. The CDR3 is CAIRRQSQETQYF. CDR3 DNA: TGTGCCATCAGGAGACAGAGCCAAGAGACCCAGTACTTC.

This clonotype was observed a single time. The rearrangement uses TRBV7-2 and TRBJ2-5; either TRBD1 or TRBD2 may supply D (5 bases each). The CDR3 runs to 18 residues. Per the germline V gene, CDR1 is SGHTA and CDR2 is FQGNSA. Trimming took off 5 bases at V and 3 bases at J, with 25 bases between the two ends. The DNA of the CDR3 is TGTGCCAGCAGCCCAAACCCGCAGCCCGGGACGGACGAAGAGACCCAGTACTTC. Translating it yields CASSPNPQPGTDEETQYF.